The 21 T cell receptor beta chains given below trace back to one sample, sequenced in a study of T cell responses to AZD1222 COVID-19 vaccine (dated by TCRdb to the early 2020s). Library creation used the immunoSEQ multiplex PCR assay. TCRdb took this table from immuneACCESS and kept in-frame rearrangements with V and J called. Such tables lack part of the clones; where checked against another copy, unresolved V genes explain under half of the gap, and the rest is unexplained. Counted in this sample were 55,000 to 75,000 clones; more than 70% of them appeared once. The ten largest clones take up roughly 7.4% of the sample. The sample's time point label is to be understood as: baseline before first vaccination. Sequencing used peripheral blood, obtained on day 0 of AZD1222 vaccination. These receptor sequences come from an adult in good health.

This clone was detected only once. The chain links TRBV11-2 to TRBJ2-1; no clear D. Per germline, CDR1 SGHAT and CDR2 FQNNGV. V lost 7 bases and J 1 base, leaving 14 bases between the germline ends. The CDR3 is 15 residues long. This CDR3 is CASTRGQVSYNEQFF. The CDR3, as DNA: TGTGCCAGCACCCGTGGGCAGGTGTCCTACAATGAGCAGTTCTTC.

Regarding this clone: A clone one base away is much larger, so this may be a read error. The J gene is TRBJ2-2, the V gene TRBV5-6; maybe TRBD2 (5 bases). Germline V gene data show CDR1 as SGHDT and CDR2 as YYEEEE. CDR3 size: 13 residues. V lost 5 bases to trimming and J lost 0 bases, with 5 bases between them. CDR3 in DNA: TGTGCCAGCAGGGACTCGAACACCGGGGAGCTGTTTTTT. This sequence encodes CASRDSNTGELFF.

The chain joins TRBV6-2 or TRBV6-3 to TRBJ2-3; D may be TRBD2 (6 bases). V lost 5 bases and J lost 2, with 20 bases in between. This CDR3 is 17 amino acids long. CDR1 MNHEY and CDR2 SVGEGT come from the germline V gene. The CDR3 loop reads CASSPLSSDSSTDTQYF. CDR3 nucleotide sequence: TGTGCCAGCAGTCCCTTGTCTAGCGACAGTTCCACAGATACGCAGTATTTT.

The rearrangement joins TRBV7-2 to TRBJ1-1; 9 bases line up with TRBD1. The CDR3 sequence is 15 residues long. V trimming: 1 base; J trimming: 8 bases; junction bases outside the gene matches: 8. Per germline, CDR1 SGHTA and CDR2 FQGNSA. CDR3 amino acids: CASSLEQTGGREAFF. For the CDR3, the DNA is TGTGCCAGCAGCTTAGAGCAAACAGGGGGCCGGGAAGCTTTCTTT.

The CDR3 sequence: CASSPAGTRSFETQYF. The CDR3 DNA reads TGCGCCAGCAGCCCAGCAGGGACTAGATCGTTTGAGACCCAGTACTTC. J is TRBJ2-5 and V is TRBV5-1; 8 bases map to TRBD2. Germline V gene data show CDR1 as SGHRS and CDR2 as YFSETQ. This CDR3 spans 16 amino acids. The V and J ends lost 4 bases and 5 bases, in that order; junction bases with no gene match: 13.

The chain joins TRBV24-1 to TRBJ2-7; TRBD1 matches at 7 bases. Looked up from germline, CDR1 is KGHDR and CDR2 is SFDVKD. V trimming: 2 bases; J trimming: 2 bases; junction bases outside the gene matches: 5. This CDR3 is 15 amino acids long. This chain's CDR3 is CATSDSRQGAYEQYF. In DNA form, the CDR3 reads TGTGCCACCAGTGATTCTCGGCAGGGGGCCTACGAGCAGTACTTC.

This rearrangement joins TRBV15 to TRBJ2-5; the D gene could be TRBD1 or TRBD2 (5 bases each). The CDR3 is made up of 15 amino acids. The V end was cut by 5 bases, the J end by 5 bases, with 18 bases between. Germline CDR1 LNHNV, CDR2 YYDKDF (reference sequence). The CDR3 reads CATSATGRLGETQYF. The CDR3 region has the DNA TGTGCCACCAGCGCCACGGGACGCCTGGGGGAGACCCAGTACTTC. The full variable domain, in which reference TRBV15 and TRBJ2-5 provide the parts outside the CDR3, is DAMVIQNPRYQVTQFGKPVTLSCSQTLNHNVMYWYQQKSSQAPKLLFHYYDKDFNNEADTPDNFQSRRPNTSFCFLDIRSPGLGDTAMYLCATSATGRLGETQYFGPGTRLLVL.

The table lists this clone with a count of one. This chain links TRBV5-1 with TRBJ2-1; 9 bases are shared with TRBD1. Trimming cost V 0 bases and J 5 bases; bases outside gene matches: 12. Germline V gene lookup returns CDR1 SGHRS and CDR2 YFSETQ. There are 18 residues in the CDR3. The CDR3 region is CASSLAIRDRAKDNEQFF. As DNA, the CDR3 is TGCGCCAGCAGCTTGGCGATTCGGGACAGGGCAAAAGACAATGAGCAGTTCTTC.

J is TRBJ2-3 and V is TRBV4-3, with 9 positions matching TRBD2. From germline, CDR1 is LGHNA and CDR2 YSLEER. Unmatched junction bases numbered 11, after V lost 0 bases and J lost 4 bases. The CDR3 contains 18 residues. As DNA, the CDR3 is TGCGCCAGCAGCCAAGAACAGACCGTAGCGGGAGCTCCAGATACGCAGTATTTT. Protein: CASSQEQTVAGAPDTQYF.

This chain uses TRBV5-1 with TRBJ1-1, with TRBD1 as a possible D gene (6 bases). Germline V lookup: CDR1 SGHRS, CDR2 YFSETQ. V lost 3 bases and J lost 0, with 12 bases in between. This CDR3 is built from 15 residues. CDR3 sequence (DNA): TGCGCCAGCAGCTCTTCCGGGACACTGAACACTGAAGCTTTCTTT. Translating gives CASSSSGTLNTEAFF.

The chain joins TRBV7-9 to TRBJ1-1; D not resolved. The CDR3 runs 12 residues. Trimming took 5 bases from V and 7 from J, leaving 11 bases between them. The germline V gene has CDR1 SEHNR and CDR2 FQNEAQ (reference sequence). CDR3 DNA: TGTGCCAGCAGCACTGCCAGGAGTGAAGCTTTCTTT. Protein product: CASSTARSEAFF.

V and J are TRBV4-2 and TRBJ2-2, with 8 bases matching TRBD2. The CDR3 runs 15 residues. CDR1 and CDR2 from the germline V gene are LGHNA and YNFKEQ. Trimming removed 4 bases from V and 1 base from J; junction bases left unmatched: 2. The CDR3 is CASSRGTRNTGELFF. The CDR3 DNA follows: TGTGCCAGCAGCCGGGGGACTAGGAACACCGGGGAGCTGTTTTTT.

The gene calls are TRBV3-1 (or the pseudogene TRBV3-2) and TRBJ2-1; possibly TRBD1 for D (5 bases). This CDR3 is 14 amino acids long. Deletions cut 1 base from V and 3 bases from J, with 7 bases between. Germline-derived CDR1 and CDR2 are LGHDT and YNNKEL (reference sequence). The DNA of the CDR3 is TGTGCCAGCAGCCAAGGACAGAACTACAATGAGCAGTTCTTC. It encodes CASSQGQNYNEQFF.

This sequence joins TRBV4-3 and TRBJ1-2; 7 positions match TRBD1. CDR3 length equals 15 residues. The germline CDR1 and CDR2 sequences are LGHNA and YSLEER. Trimming cost V 4 bases and J 2 bases; bases outside gene matches: 7. CDR3 residues: CASSLRQGLNYGYTF. The CDR3 nucleotides read TGCGCCAGCAGCCTGAGACAGGGTTTGAACTATGGCTACACCTTC.

The V gene is TRBV7-6, the J gene TRBJ2-3; maybe TRBD2 (5 bases). The CDR3 sequence is 15 residues long. Trimming pared 5 bases from V and 0 bases from J, leaving 12 bases between. Germline V gene sequence: CDR1 SGHVS, CDR2 FNYEAQ. The CDR3 DNA sequence: TGTGCCAGCAGCCCTGGACTGCCAAGCACAGATACGCAGTATTTT. Its protein product is CASSPGLPSTDTQYF.

The rearrangement links TRBV19 to TRBJ2-5; 7 nucleotides line up with TRBD2. Losses at the gene ends were 5 bases for V and 5 bases for J; bases not matched to a gene: 8. Per the germline V gene, CDR1 is LNHDA and CDR2 is SQIVND (reference sequence). This CDR3 is built from 14 residues. CDR3 amino acids: CASSLLAAKETQYF. CDR3 nucleotide sequence: TGTGCCAGTAGTTTGCTAGCGGCTAAGGAGACCCAGTACTTC.

This clone was detected only once. The genes are TRBV7-8 and TRBJ2-1, with 7 bases that match TRBD2. Germline CDR1 and CDR2: SGHVS and FQNEAQ. CDR3 size: 15 residues. V lost 5 bases to trimming and J lost 2 bases; unmatched junction nucleotides: 6. In DNA form, the CDR3 reads TGTGCCAGCAGCCGCGGGAGAAGCACCTACAATGAGCAGTTCTTC. Translated, it gives CASSRGRSTYNEQFF.

V is TRBV4-1 and J is TRBJ2-7, with 11 bases fitting TRBD2. The germline V gene encodes CDR1 MGHRA and CDR2 YSYEKL. The V and J ends lost 4 bases and 3 bases, in that order; junction bases with no gene match: 8. The CDR3 is 16 amino acids. The CDR3 loop is CASSLLDSGRVYEQYF. The DNA for the CDR3 is TGCGCCAGCAGCCTCCTTGATAGCGGGAGGGTCTACGAGCAGTACTTC.

The CDR3 nucleotides read TGTGCCAGCAGCCAAGGAATAGCGGGAGGGGTTGAGCAGTTCTTC. Amino acid sequence: CASSQGIAGGVEQFF. The V call is TRBV3-1 (or the pseudogene TRBV3-2), the J call TRBJ2-1, with 11 bases fitting TRBD2. Germline CDR1 reads LGHDT; CDR2 reads YNNKEL (reference sequence). Trimming removed 1 base from V and 9 bases from J; junction bases left unmatched: 5. This CDR3 is 15 amino acids long.

The rearrangement uses TRBV19 and TRBJ1-5, with 7 bases that match TRBD1. The CDR3 spans 15 residues. Germline V CDR1 and CDR2: LNHDA, SQIVND (reference sequence). The trim removed 7 bases at V and 2 bases at J, leaving 8 bases unmatched. The CDR3: CASTSGQGGNQPQHF. DNA of the CDR3: TGTGCCAGTACCTCGGGGCAGGGGGGCAATCAGCCCCAGCATTTT.

In nucleotides, the CDR3 is TGTGCCTGGAGTGGGGGAGGGGCGCGAACCGGGGAGCTGTTTTTT. Residues: CAWSGGGARTGELFF. The gene calls are TRBV30 and TRBJ2-2; 7 bases are shared with TRBD2. The germline CDR1 and CDR2 sequences are GTSNPN and SVGIG (reference sequence). V was clipped by 1 base and J by 5 bases; unmatched bases: 7. The CDR3 runs 15 residues.